Each of the 6 T cell receptor beta chains below was sequenced from the same sample in a study of shared clonotypes between healthy human individuals. Clones were sequenced by immunoSEQ multiplex PCR, and TCRdb holds only the in-frame ones, with some missing. The sample carries about a million clones, approximately 68% recorded once. Sequencing was performed on memory CD4+ T cells sorted from blood. Subset noted: CD45RA-negative fraction. These receptors were obtained from a man in his late teens or twenties in good health.

The chain employs TRBV4-1 and TRBJ1-5; D is possibly TRBD1 (6 bases). This CDR3 region has 16 residues. V was cut by 0 bases and J by 4 bases, with 13 bases left in between. CDR1 and CDR2 (germline): MGHRA, YSYEKL. The CDR3 loop is CASSQEFDRPNQPQHF. The CDR3 DNA sequence: TGCGCCAGCAGCCAAGAATTCGACAGGCCAAATCAGCCCCAGCATTTT.

On this clone itself: Other DNA sequences in this specimen translate into the identical CDR3. The chain has TRBV18 and TRBJ1-5; D remains unclear. This CDR3 region has 13 residues. The V gene's germline CDR1 is KGHSH and CDR2 LQKENI. V lost 3 bases to trimming and J lost 5 bases, with 8 bases between them. The CDR3: CASSPGLDQPQHF. DNA for the CDR3: TGTGCCAGCTCACCGGGTCTGGATCAGCCCCAGCATTTT.

The chain carries TRBV7-9 and TRBJ2-2, with unresolved D. The CDR3 sequence is 15 residues long. Germline CDR1 SEHNR, CDR2 FQNEAQ (reference sequence). Trimming removed 3 bases from V and 7 bases from J, with 15 bases in between. The CDR3 DNA sequence: TGTGCCAGCAGCTTCAGGAGCGACCCGAGCGGGGAGCTGTTTTTT. Protein product: CASSFRSDPSGELFF.

The J gene is TRBJ2-7, the V gene TRBV5-1, with TRBD2 matching 11 bases. CDR3 length equals 15 residues. J gave up 5 bases and V 4 bases, and 8 bases lay outside the gene matches. The germline gives CDR1 SGHRS, CDR2 YFSETQ. CDR3 coding DNA: TGCGCCAGCAGCCCATCCGGGACTAGCGGCGACGAGCAGTACTTC. This codes for CASSPSGTSGDEQYF.

The chain recombines TRBV4-2 with TRBJ2-7; 7 positions agree with TRBD1. J was trimmed by 6 bases and V by 0 bases; bases with no gene match: 2. Germline CDR1 and CDR2: LGHNA and YNFKEQ. The CDR3 runs 13 residues. CDR3 amino acids: CASSQDRGREQYF. The CDR3 region has the DNA TGTGCCAGCAGCCAAGATAGGGGGCGCGAGCAGTACTTC.

This sequence joins TRBV6-4 and TRBJ1-5; 7 bases fit TRBD1. This CDR3 is built from 13 residues. V shed 5 bases, J shed 4 bases, and the junction held 2 bases outside the gene matches. CDR1 and CDR2 (germline): MRHNA, SNTAGT. CDR3 sequence (DNA): TGTGCCAGCAGTCGGGGACAGAATCAGCCCCAGCATTTT. It translates to CASSRGQNQPQHF.